The T cell receptor beta chain described here comes from a study of T cells in localized non-small cell lung cancer. About this clone: Its antigen is as yet unknown.

Germline CDR1 MNHEY, CDR2 SMNVEV (reference sequence). V was clipped by 2 bases and J by 4 bases, with 8 bases between them. This CDR3 contains 13 residues. This table comes from immunoSEQ multiplex PCR, and its TCRdb copy is limited to in-frame clones, with some not included. The profile shows fewer than 40,000 clones, approximately 93% of them singletons. General study results and limits: The highest T cell clonality was in uninvolved adjacent lung, above tumor. Greater blood T cell density accompanied longer overall survival. Out of the top 100 tumor clones, a median about 58 were seen in adjacent lung.

The TCR comes from a female donor over 55 with stage I lung adenocarcinoma. V and J are TRBV27 and TRBJ1-1; D gene unclear. The specimen was peripheral blood, collected before any cancer treatment. This CDR3 reads CASSLNGGTEAFF. DNA of the CDR3: TGTGCCAGCAGTTTAAATGGCGGCACTGAAGCTTTCTTT.